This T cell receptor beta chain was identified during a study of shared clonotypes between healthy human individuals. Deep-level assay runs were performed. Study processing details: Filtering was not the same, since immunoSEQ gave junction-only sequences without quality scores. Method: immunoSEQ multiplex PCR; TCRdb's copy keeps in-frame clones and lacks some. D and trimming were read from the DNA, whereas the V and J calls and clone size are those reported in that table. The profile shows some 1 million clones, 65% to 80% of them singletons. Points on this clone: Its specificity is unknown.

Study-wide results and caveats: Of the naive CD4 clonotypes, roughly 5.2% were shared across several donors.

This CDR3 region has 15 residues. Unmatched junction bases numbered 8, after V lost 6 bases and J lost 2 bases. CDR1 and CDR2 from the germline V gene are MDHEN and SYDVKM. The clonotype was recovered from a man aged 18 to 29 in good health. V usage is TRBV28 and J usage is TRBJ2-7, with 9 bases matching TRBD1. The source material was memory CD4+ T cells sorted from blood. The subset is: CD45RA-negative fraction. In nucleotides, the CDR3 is TGTGCCAGCAGGATAGGCGGGACAGGGACCTACGAGCAGTACTTC. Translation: CASRIGGTGTYEQYF.